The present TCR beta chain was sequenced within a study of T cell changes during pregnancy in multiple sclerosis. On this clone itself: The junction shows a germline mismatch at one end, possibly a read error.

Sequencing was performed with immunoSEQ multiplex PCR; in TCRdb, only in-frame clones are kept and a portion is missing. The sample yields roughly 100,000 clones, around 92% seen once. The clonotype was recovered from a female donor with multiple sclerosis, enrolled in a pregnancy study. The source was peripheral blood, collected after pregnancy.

CDR3 region: CAWTGGTGANVLTF. CDR3 nucleotides: TGTGCTTGGACAGGGGGGACTGGGGCCAACGTCCTGACTTTC. The rearrangement uses TRBV30 and TRBJ2-6; 10 nucleotides match TRBD1. The CDR3 runs 14 residues. Germline loops: CDR1 GTSNPN, CDR2 SVGIG (reference sequence).